The rows below give T cell receptor beta chains drawn from one sample of a study of cytomegalovirus exposure and HLA in healthy donors. Some clones are missing from TCRdb's copy, which holds only in-frame ones; the method was immunoSEQ multiplex PCR. The data show 200,000 to 250,000 clones, roughly 89% seen once. Sample: PBMCs. The receptors come from a woman aged 18-30 years in good health and CMV-seronegative. Both conserved end residues are part of each CDR3. A D gene is named only where the DNA matches it firmly. Size is stated for part of the rows, as once, few or many counts, or as a class when the clone is expanded.

D | J | size | V | CDR3 | DNA
. | TRBJ2-5 | . | TRBV7-3 | CASSLIAGTQETQYF | TGTGCCAGCAGCTTAATTGCAGGCACCCAAGAGACCCAGTACTTC
. | TRBJ1-2 | . | TRBV18 | CASCSREGTHRPYTF | TGTGCCAGCTGCTCCCGGGAGGGGACACATAGACCCTACACCTTC
. | TRBJ1-2 | . | TRBV9 | CASSDGGAGANYGYTF | TGTGCCAGCAGCGATGGGGGAGCAGGGGCCAATTATGGCTACACCTTC
. | TRBJ2-5 | . | TRBV5-1 | CASTDDRQETQYF | TGCGCCAGCACCGATGACAGACAAGAGACCCAGTACTTC
. | TRBJ1-1 | . | TRBV27 | CASRDFKNTEAFF | TGTGCCAGCAGGGACTTCAAGAACACTGAAGCTTTCTTT
. | TRBJ1-2 | . | TRBV5-1 | CASSLYGALAYGYTF | TGCGCCAGCAGCTTATACGGGGCACTAGCCTATGGCTACACCTTC
TRBD2 | TRBJ2-5 | . | TRBV19 | CASSSQAGVETQYF | TGTGCCAGTAGTAGCCAAGCGGGAGTAGAGACCCAGTACTTC
. | TRBJ2-7 | . | TRBV7-6 | CASSLWDNYEQYF | TGTGCCAGCAGCTTATGGGACAACTACGAGCAGTACTTC
. | TRBJ2-7 | . | TRBV9 | CASSDDDREQYF | TGTGCCAGCAGCGACGATGACAGAGAGCAGTACTTC
TRBD1 | TRBJ2-7 | . | TRBV2 | CASSEGTGIYEQYF | TGTGCCAGCAGTGAGGGGACAGGGATCTACGAGCAGTACTTC
. | TRBJ1-3 | . | TRBV10-3 | CAISVGGSGNTIYF | TGTGCCATCTCCGTCGGGGGCTCTGGAAACACCATATATTTT
TRBD2 | TRBJ2-5 | . | TRBV4-1 | CASSQVLAGQETQYF | TGCGCCAGCAGCCAAGTGTTAGCGGGGCAAGAGACCCAGTACTTC
. | TRBJ2-7 | once | TRBV20-1 | CSARSGYEQYF | TGCAGTGCCAGATCGGGTTACGAGCAGTACTTC
TRBD2 | TRBJ2-3 | . | TRBV4-1 | CASSLVLLRGGRADTQYF | TGCGCCAGCAGCCTAGTCCTTTTGCGGGGGGGCCGGGCAGATACGCAGTATTTT
TRBD2 | TRBJ2-7 | once | TRBV7-2 | CASSLLGGGAEQYF | TGTGCCAGCAGCTTATTGGGCGGGGGGGCCGAGCAGTACTTC
. | TRBJ2-7 | . | TRBV11-3 | CASSTGNSYEQYF | TGTGCCAGCAGCACGGGGAACTCCTACGAGCAGTACTTC
. | TRBJ2-7 | . | TRBV5-1 | CASSLVGGEQYF | TGCGCCAGCAGCTTGGTAGGGGGAGAGCAGTACTTC
. | TRBJ2-5 | . | TRBV10-2 | CASRGAETQYF | TGCGCCAGCAGGGGGGCGGAGACCCAGTACTTC
. | TRBJ2-7 | . | TRBV10-1 | CASSSGDWTTYEQYF | TGCGCCAGCAGTTCGGGGGACTGGACCACCTACGAGCAGTACTTC
TRBD2 | TRBJ2-7 | . | TRBV5-6 | CASSFSSGRAYEQYF | TGTGCCAGCAGCTTCAGTAGCGGGAGGGCCTACGAGCAGTACTTC
. | TRBJ2-2 | . | TRBV18 | CASSPRLAVNTGELFF | TGTGCCAGCTCACCACGATTAGCGGTGAACACCGGGGAGCTGTTTTTT
. | TRBJ2-6 | . | TRBV7-8 | CASSLAGPTGANVLTF | TGTGCCAGCAGCTTAGCGGGCCCTACTGGGGCCAACGTCCTGACTTTC
TRBD1 | TRBJ1-1 | . | TRBV6-5 | CASRYIRQGGTEAFF | TGTGCCAGCAGGTATATAAGACAGGGGGGGACTGAAGCTTTCTTT
TRBD2 | TRBJ2-7 | . | TRBV5-1 | CASSLGLAGGIYEQYF | TGCGCCAGCAGCTTGGGACTAGCGGGGGGAATTTACGAGCAGTACTTC
. | TRBJ2-7 | few | TRBV18 | CASSHLYEQYF | TGTGCCAGCTCACATCTCTACGAGCAGTACTTC
. | TRBJ2-7 | . | TRBV11-2 | CASSETTLGEAEQYF | TGTGCCAGCAGCGAAACCACTTTGGGGGAGGCCGAGCAGTACTTC
TRBD1 | TRBJ2-7 | . | TRBV25-1 | CASSVRQGAYEQYF | TGTGCCAGCAGTGTCCGACAGGGGGCCTACGAGCAGTACTTC
TRBD1 | TRBJ1-1 | . | TRBV23-1 | CASSPRSTGGDLVAFF | TGCGCCAGCAGTCCTCGTTCGACAGGGGGAGATTTGGTAGCTTTCTTT
. | TRBJ1-6 | . | TRBV4-3 | CASSQGGTDSPLHF | TGCGCCAGCAGCCAAGGCGGGACGGATTCACCCCTCCACTTT
TRBD1 | TRBJ1-2 | . | TRBV5-1 | CASRSDRGFYGYTF | TGCGCCAGCAGATCTGACAGGGGTTTCTATGGCTACACCTTC
TRBD1 | TRBJ1-1 | . | TRBV6-5 | CASSYGGQGDLEAFF | TGTGCCAGCAGTTACGGGGGACAGGGTGACCTTGAAGCTTTCTTT
TRBD1 | TRBJ1-5 | . | TRBV6-5 | CASSRGQGINQPQHF | TGTGCCAGCAGTCGCGGACAGGGGATTAATCAGCCCCAGCATTTT
. | TRBJ1-1 | . | TRBV4-1 | CASSRGWDTNTEAFF | TGCGCCAGCAGCCGGGGGTGGGACACGAACACTGAAGCTTTCTTT
. | TRBJ1-1 | . | TRBV6-6 | CASTRGSDTEAFF | TGTGCCAGCACCCGGGGGTCGGACACTGAAGCTTTCTTT
. | TRBJ1-4 | . | TRBV6-1 | CASSLTGSNEKLFF | TGTGCCAGCAGTCTGACGGGTTCTAATGAAAAACTGTTTTTT
TRBD2 | TRBJ2-3 | . | TRBV15 | CATRAGTSYSTDTQYF | TGTGCCACAAGAGCCGGGACTAGCTACAGCACAGATACGCAGTATTTT
TRBD1 | TRBJ2-7 | . | TRBV2 | CASSRDRVSEQYF | TGTGCCAGCAGTAGGGACAGGGTGAGTGAGCAGTACTTC
. | TRBJ2-2 | . | TRBV4-2 | CASSPSPGNTGELFF | TGTGCCAGCAGCCCCAGTCCAGGGAACACCGGGGAGCTGTTTTTT
TRBD1 | TRBJ2-6 | . | TRBV5-1 | CASSPTGQLVRGANVLTF | TGCGCCAGCAGCCCAACGGGACAGCTTGTTCGTGGGGCCAACGTCCTGACTTTC
. | TRBJ1-1 | . | TRBV25-1 | CASSERRGNTEAFF | TGTGCCAGCAGTGAAAGGCGGGGGAACACTGAAGCTTTCTTT